In its sample, the clone carrying this T cell receptor beta chain was seen a few times. Antigen: not known. Primers for the PCR totalled 60 Vbeta and 13 Jbeta. TCRdb keeps only in-frame clones here, not all; method: immunoSEQ multiplex PCR. The repertoire includes roughly 200,000 clones, around 80% of them detected once, and about 1.7% sits in the top ten. This sample is part of a study of cytomegalovirus exposure and HLA in healthy donors. Findings and caveats of the study: Later analysis identified about 18,000 TCR beta sequences associated with HLA alleles, using a false discovery rate threshold of 0.05.

There are 14 residues in the CDR3. The V gene's germline CDR1 is MNHEY and CDR2 SVGAGI. With V trimmed by 6 bases and J by 0 bases, 3 bases remained unmatched. Sequencing was done on a sample of PBMCs. This TCR was sampled from a man over 45 in good health and CMV-seronegative. The chain couples TRBV6-5 to TRBJ1-2, with 8 positions matching TRBD1. The CDR3 coding sequence is TGTGCCAGCAGCAAGGACAGGGCTAACTATGGCTACACCTTC. It specifies CASSKDRANYGYTF.